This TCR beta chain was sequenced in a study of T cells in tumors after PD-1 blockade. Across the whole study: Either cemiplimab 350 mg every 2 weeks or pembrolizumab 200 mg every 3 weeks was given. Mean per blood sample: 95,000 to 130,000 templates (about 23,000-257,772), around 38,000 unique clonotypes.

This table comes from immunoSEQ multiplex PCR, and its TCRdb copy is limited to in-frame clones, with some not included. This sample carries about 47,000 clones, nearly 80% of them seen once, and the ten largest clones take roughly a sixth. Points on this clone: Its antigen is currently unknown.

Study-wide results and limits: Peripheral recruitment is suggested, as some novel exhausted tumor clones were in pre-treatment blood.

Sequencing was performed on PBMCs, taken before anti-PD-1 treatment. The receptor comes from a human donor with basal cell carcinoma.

CDR3 protein: CASSQAETGGREQYF. The CDR3 nucleotides read TGCGCCAGCAGCCAAGCTGAGACAGGGGGAAGGGAGCAGTACTTC. This chain joins TRBV4-1 and TRBJ2-7; TRBD1 matches at 9 bases. The V segment lost 1 base and the J segment 7 bases; nucleotides outside the gene matches: 8. From germline, CDR1 is MGHRA and CDR2 YSYEKL. The CDR3 loop spans 15 amino acids.